This T cell receptor beta chain was identified in a study of blood T cells in healthy people across ages (dated by TCRdb to between 2014 and 2017). At the level of the whole study: In model experiments, roughly one uniquely barcoded TCR beta cDNA molecule per two T cells was captured by template switching. Using deep sequencing normalized with unique cDNA molecular identifiers, the study measured how TCR beta repertoire diversity changes with age. Four age groups were formed from the donors: young (average approximately 15 years), middle-aged (approximately 40), aged (roughly 58) and long-lived (82). To avoid experimental bias, donors of different ages were spread randomly across the sequencing lanes. Two additional independent replicas of 1 million unique cDNA reads from the same blood draw were analyzed for two donors (one aged 18 to 30 and one aged 80 or older).

The roughly 39 donors, aged roughly 6 to 95 years, were systemically healthy Caucasian individuals from Russia. Around 9.9 milliliters of peripheral blood were collected from each donor into EDTA-treated Vacutainer tubes. Ficoll-Paque density-gradient centrifugation was used to isolate PBMCs, with at least 6 million obtained per sample. Trizol reagent was used to extract total RNA from the PBMCs, yielding at least 6 micrograms per sample. For every donor, flow cytometry on a PBMC aliquot measured the percentage of naive CD45RAhigh/CD27high T cells. The CDR3 spans 12 residues, from the cysteine through the phenylalanine. The kept DNA is CDR3 alone, 36 bases in frame from the first base. V and J lose 6 bases and 6 bases, and a span of 8 bases separates them. Sequences MNHEY (CDR1) and SVGAGI (CDR2) are obtained from the germline V gene. General findings and caveats noted by the study authors: Compared with the aged group, the long-lived group had more naive CD4+ T cells, fewer expanded clones and increased TCR diversity, suggesting age selection. A strong correlation was found between observed TCR beta diversity and the percentage of naive T cells measured by flow cytometry. Because profiling used bulk unsorted PBMCs, naive and antigen-experienced compartments could not be compared conclusively. The CMV infection status of donors was not known, potentially confounding age-related changes in expanded clonotypes. Total diversity estimates from one million sequenced T cells were considered lower bounds and underestimates. Observed TCR beta diversity per million T cells fell roughly linearly with age, and a significant reduction was already apparent by age around 44.

In regard to this clonotype: Its specific antigen is unknown. Per-base qualities were not stored, and no clone one base away is much larger.

Library preparation was by 5' RACE. For sequencing, an Illumina HiSeq 2500 was employed. The second PCR ran for roughly 7 to 11 cycles and used a J-beta primer mix along with a sample-barcoded 5' primer. Each TCR beta cDNA molecule received a unique molecular identifier from a template-switch 5' adaptor carrying 12 random nucleotides. Each sample yielded at least 3 million CDR3-containing paired-end reads. The Mint cDNA synthesis kit, primed by a TRBC-specific oligonucleotide, was used to synthesize first-strand cDNA from all RNA. After uracil-DNA glycosylase treatment, a first 18-cycle PCR used universal primers M1SS and BC2_uni_R on all cDNA. Per the source publication's procedure: For normalization, 1 million high-quality reads, each with a distinct molecular identifier, were randomly selected from each sample. Instead of being binned into consensus sequences, reads that shared molecular identifiers were thrown out. CDR3 identification, clonotype clustering and error correction used MiTCR with a Q25 quality threshold and the strictest error-elimination algorithm. A nonparametric unseen species model with Euler transformation was used to estimate lower-bound total TCR beta diversity. Starting from the raw public reads, TCRdb applied fastp trimming at Q25, assembled clones with MiXCR and retained in-frame beta chains. A single entry per CDR3 protein holds the most common genes and DNA from its merged rows. Clone size and V and J calls follow TCRdb, not the original study. Here the sample has more than 650,000 distinct CDR3 sequences; 20% to 25% occur a single time. The ten most abundant clones make up 20% to 25% of the sample.

The sequence was collected from a man between 65 and 79 years old in good health. This chain joins TRBV6-5 to TRBJ2-2, with no confident D gene call. Sequencing was carried out using blood. The DNA sequence is given as TGTGCCAGCAGCATCAATTCCGGGGAGCTGTTTTTT. This yields the protein CASSINSGELFF.